What follows is one T cell receptor beta chain and its context. The antigen is not known. Relative to the germline gene, one junction end is altered; a read error may explain this. Other DNA sequences in this specimen translate into the identical CDR3. Vbeta (60) and Jbeta (13) primers were used in the PCR. The protocol was immunoSEQ multiplex PCR, while the TCRdb copy is restricted to in-frame clones and leaves out a portion. Found here are approximately 190,000 clones, 81% of them singletons; the top ten hold about 3.8%. This entry belongs to a study of cytomegalovirus exposure and HLA in healthy donors. Study-level findings and limits: Across donors, most TCRs were seen rarely, yet some public ones were widespread. Across donors, presence/absence analyses took sequencing depth to be roughly uniform. The investigators catalogued some 150 TCR beta chains as cytomegalovirus-associated. TCR beta V segments were, for the most part, productive about 87% or about 30% of the time in an earlier analysis.

There are 16 residues in the CDR3. Germline V gene data show CDR1 as MNHNS and CDR2 as SASEGT. V and J are TRBV6-1 and TRBJ2-2, with 7 bases matching TRBD2. The TCR was taken from a man aged 50 or older in good health and CMV-seronegative. The sample was PBMCs. In DNA form, the CDR3 reads TGTGCCAGCAGTGAGGGGGGGAATAGGTTATCCGGGGAGCTGTTTTTC. It encodes CASSEGGNRLSGELFF.